The text below deals with one T cell receptor (beta chain). Its antigen is unknown. No base-level quality is on record; no much larger clone is a single base apart. The library was built by means of the immunoSEQ multiplex PCR assay. In TCRdb, the immuneACCESS table is reduced to in-frame sequences with V and J assigned. These tables do not hold every clone; where another copy was compared, an unresolved V gene accounts for under half, and the others remain unexplained. The sample table holds roughly 73,000 clones, of which about nine tenths were seen once. The ten largest clones add up to 35% to 45% of the sample. These data are taken from a study of radiotherapy plus CTLA-4 blockade in lung cancer (dated by TCRdb to the late 2010s). In the study overall: Among enrolled patients, around 20% had an objective response and about 30% reached disease control.

The CDR3 starts with the cysteine, ends with the phenylalanine, and has 14 residues. This entry keeps only the CDR3 DNA: 42 bases, framed from base 1. Reading the germline V gene (reference sequence) gives CDR1 SEHNR and CDR2 FQNEAQ. Trimming costs V 1 base and J 7 bases, and their ends lie 11 bases apart. The research as a whole found: After treatment with radiotherapy and ipilimumab, TCR clones that originated in tumors expanded in peripheral blood. The strongest predictors of response were reported to be early dynamic shifts in blood T cell clones along with a rise in serum interferon-beta following radiation.

In this study, focal radiation therapy paired with CTLA-4 blockade (ipilimumab) was tested in patients who had chemo-refractory metastatic non-small-cell lung cancer. The sample was peripheral blood, taken from a patient treated with radiotherapy plus ipilimumab. The TCR sequence derives from a human donor with non-small cell lung cancer that progressed on radiotherapy plus ipilimumab. Recombination linked TRBV7-9 to TRBJ2-1; no D gene can be assigned with confidence. The DNA reads TGTGCCAGCAGCTTAGACCAACCTACAAATGAGCAGTTCTTC. Its protein is CASSLDQPTNEQFF.